This T cell receptor (beta chain) was recovered during a study of blood T cell repertoires in COVID-19. Across the whole study: Sample material is recorded as cDNA or gDNA derived from T cells, B-cell-depleted T cells, or PBMCs.

With 6 bases removed from V and 2 bases from J, the gap between germline ends came to 17 bases. This CDR3 comprises 15 residues. Germline V gene lookup returns CDR1 MNHEY and CDR2 SVGEGT. This table comes from immunoSEQ multiplex PCR, and its TCRdb copy is limited to in-frame clones, with some not included. The sample lists some 350,000 clones, 88% occurring once. The source material was peripheral blood. J is TRBJ2-7 and V is TRBV6-2 or TRBV6-3; D is possibly TRBD1 (5 bases). The sequence came from a woman aged 70 to 79 with COVID-19, enrolled during active disease. This chain's CDR3 is CASSRLSTVAYEQYF. In DNA form, the CDR3 reads TGTGCCAGCAGCCGACTTTCGACAGTAGCCTACGAGCAGTACTTC.